These 22 T cell receptor beta chains originate from one sample sequenced in a study of cytomegalovirus exposure and HLA in healthy donors (TCRdb year 2017). Library method: the immunoSEQ multiplex PCR assay. A mixture of 60 forward primers for TCR Vbeta segments and 13 reverse primers for TCR Jbeta segments was used in the multiplex PCR. What TCRdb holds here is the immuneACCESS table cut down to in-frame rearrangements. Part of the clones is not present; checked against another copy, under half of the missing clones reflect an unresolved V gene, and the others are unexplained. The sample records 140,000 to 150,000 clones, roughly 85% of which are singletons. The top ten hold 1.5% to 2% of the sample. The sequenced material came from PBMCs. The receptors derive from a woman in her twenties or thirties in good health and CMV-seronegative.

This clone occurred a few times. The genes are TRBV4-2 and TRBJ1-2, with TRBD1 as a possible D gene (6 bases). V was shortened by 6 bases and J by 0 bases, with 11 bases between the two germline ends. CDR1 is LGHNA, CDR2 YNFKEQ, per germline. The CDR3 has 14 residues. The CDR3 region is CASRPGQSNYGYTF. The CDR3 DNA reads as TGTGCCAGCAGACCAGGACAGTCTAACTATGGCTACACCTTC.

DNA of the CDR3: TGTGCCAGCTCACTTGACAGGGTCAATTCACCCCTCCACTTT. Translating gives CASSLDRVNSPLHF. V usage is TRBV18 and J usage is TRBJ1-6; TRBD1 matches at 7 bases. Germline assignment: CDR1 KGHSH and CDR2 LQKENI. This CDR3 region has 14 residues. After removal of 4 bases from V and 7 bases from J, the junction contained 4 bases not matched to a gene.

This clone was recorded only once. The chain joins TRBV5-1 to TRBJ2-7, with 8 bases identical to TRBD1. Germline trimming cut 0 bases from V and 0 bases from J; bases unmatched to any gene: 5. The CDR3 is made up of 16 amino acids. Per the germline V gene, CDR1 is SGHRS and CDR2 is YFSETQ. The CDR3: CASSLEQGGSSYEQYF. The CDR3 DNA sequence: TGCGCCAGCAGCTTGGAACAGGGGGGAAGCTCCTACGAGCAGTACTTC.

This chain connects TRBV10-3 to TRBJ1-2; 7 nucleotides agree with TRBD1. The germline CDR1 and CDR2 sequences are ENHRY and SYGVKD. Trimming took 5 bases from V and 8 from J; bases not matched to a gene: 11. The CDR3 sequence is 14 residues long. The CDR3 here is CAISPGTASGGYTF. The CDR3 bases are TGTGCCATCAGTCCCGGGACAGCAAGCGGCGGCTACACCTTC.

The CDR3 nucleotides read TGCGCCAGCAGCTTGGATCAGGGCGCCAACTATGGCTACACCTTC. Protein product: CASSLDQGANYGYTF. V and J are TRBV5-1 and TRBJ1-2; TRBD1 is a possible D gene (5 bases). This CDR3 region has 15 residues. V lost 0 bases and J lost 2, with 11 bases in between. Germline V gene sequence: CDR1 SGHRS, CDR2 YFSETQ.

The chain couples TRBV2 to TRBJ1-1; TRBD1 is a possible D gene (5 bases). Germline V CDR1 and CDR2: SNHLY, FYNNEI. The V end lost 1 base, the J end lost 9 bases, and 9 bases lay between the germline ends. The CDR3 is 12 residues long. CDR3 loop: CASSEGSDKAFF. DNA for the CDR3: TGTGCCAGCAGTGAAGGTTCGGACAAAGCTTTCTTT.

This chain joins TRBV9 and TRBJ2-1, with 9 positions matching TRBD2. Germline V gene lookup returns CDR1 SGDLS and CDR2 YYNGEE. CDR3 size: 15 residues. The V segment lost 3 bases and the J segment 7 bases; nucleotides outside the gene matches: 8. CDR3 DNA: TGTGCCAGCAGCGAGCGGGGGGACCCGGGGAATGAGCAGTTCTTC. This gives the protein CASSERGDPGNEQFF.

The genes are TRBV5-1 and TRBJ1-3, with TRBD1 matching over 10 bases. With V trimmed by 2 bases and J by 6 bases, 8 bases remained unmatched. The V gene's germline CDR1 is SGHRS and CDR2 YFSETQ. This CDR3 region has 16 residues. The CDR3 loop reads CASSFGDRGQENTIYF. CDR3 bases: TGCGCCAGCAGCTTTGGCGACAGGGGGCAGGAAAACACCATATATTTT.

The table lists this clone with a few counts. CDR3 sequence (DNA): TGTGCCAGCAGCCAAGGTACTACAGGGCGCAATCAGCCCCAGCATTTT. Protein product: CASSQGTTGRNQPQHF. The gene calls are TRBV14 and TRBJ1-5; D may be TRBD1 (6 bases). The CDR3 totals 16 residues. V was pared by 1 base and J by 2 bases, with 12 bases between. CDR1 and CDR2 from the germline V gene are SGHDN and FVKESK.

The chain is built from TRBV7-8 and TRBJ1-5, with 11 bases matching TRBD1. This CDR3 has 17 residues. J was trimmed by 6 bases and V by 1 base; bases with no gene match: 8. CDR1 is SGHVS and CDR2 is FQNEAQ in the germline V gene. The CDR3 region has the DNA TGTGCCAGCAGCTTAGTAGCGGGGACAGGGGGAGGTCAGCCCCAGCATTTT. Encoded protein: CASSLVAGTGGGQPQHF.

The chain combines TRBV5-1 with TRBJ2-1; tentative D call: TRBD2 (5 bases). V was trimmed by 2 bases and J by 5 bases, leaving 17 bases between them. The germline gives CDR1 SGHRS, CDR2 YFSETQ. The CDR3 covers 16 residues. This chain's CDR3 is CASSLGSGSRHNEQFF. CDR3 DNA: TGCGCCAGCAGCTTAGGATCGGGGAGCCGCCACAATGAGCAGTTCTTC.

V is TRBV5-6 and J is TRBJ1-2; D possibly corresponds to TRBD1 (6 bases). CDR3 length equals 16 residues. The germline gives CDR1 SGHDT, CDR2 YYEEEE. Trimming removed 6 bases at V and 6 bases at J, with 24 bases between. CDR3 loop: CASTTIPDRPFDGYTF. The CDR3 region has the DNA TGTGCCAGCACCACGATCCCAGACAGGCCCTTCGATGGCTACACCTTC.

The chain has TRBV7-3 and TRBJ2-1, with 8 bases identical to TRBD1. J was trimmed by 2 bases and V by 2 bases; bases with no gene match: 5. Germline V CDR1 and CDR2: SGHTA, FQGTGA. This CDR3 comprises 16 residues. CDR3 nucleotides: TGTGCCAGCAGCTTAGACGGGACAGGAACCTACAATGAGCAGTTCTTC. Residues: CASSLDGTGTYNEQFF.

The V call is TRBV5-1, the J call TRBJ1-2; D may be TRBD1 (5 bases). This CDR3 region has 17 residues. The germline V gene has CDR1 SGHRS and CDR2 YFSETQ. With 3 bases removed from V and 5 bases from J, the gap between germline ends came to 23 bases. CDR3 bases: TGCGCCAGCAGCTCACCCTCGGGTGGGGCGACAAATTATGGCTACACCTTC. It encodes CASSSPSGGATNYGYTF. The variable domain in full, with the rest retrieved from reference TRBV5-1 and TRBJ1-2, is KAGVTQTPRYLIKTRGQQVTLSCSPISGHRSVSWYQQTPGQGLQFLFEYFSETQRNKGNFPGRFSGRQFSNSRSEMNVSTLELGDSALYLCASSSPSGGATNYGYTFGSGTRLTVV.

The chain joins TRBV30 to TRBJ1-1; 11 nucleotides match TRBD1. V lost 5 bases to trimming and J lost 1 base; unmatched junction nucleotides: 6. The CDR3 is 15 amino acids. The germline V gene encodes CDR1 GTSNPN and CDR2 SVGIG (reference sequence). CDR3 region: CAWVRTGGANTEAFF. The CDR3 DNA is TGTGCCTGGGTGCGGACAGGGGGCGCGAACACTGAAGCTTTCTTT.

This clone was counted a few times. The rearrangement uses TRBV7-2 and TRBJ1-2; TRBD1 matches 7 bases. CDR1 SGHTA and CDR2 FQGNSA come from the germline V gene. Trimming took 5 bases from V and 12 from J; bases not matched to a gene: 18. This CDR3 region has 15 residues. CDR3 sequence (DNA): TGTGCCAGCAGCCCTTCAACCGGGACAGCCTTAGCTAACACCTTC. Its protein is CASSPSTGTALANTF.

The V gene is TRBV5-1, the J gene TRBJ2-2, with TRBD1 identical over 8 bases. The CDR3 spans 14 residues. V trimming: 4 bases; J trimming: 6 bases; junction bases outside the gene matches: 5. Germline V CDR1 and CDR2: SGHRS, YFSETQ. The CDR3 bases are TGCGCCAGCAGCCCTCGGACAGGGTCCGGGGAGCTGTTTTTT. Translation: CASSPRTGSGELFF.

The rearrangement links TRBV30 to TRBJ2-6; D ambiguous. The ends were cut back, 0 bases at V and 6 bases at J, with 9 bases in the middle. The CDR3 has 14 residues. Germline loops: CDR1 GTSNPN, CDR2 SVGIG (reference sequence). For the CDR3, the DNA is TGTGCCTGGAGTGTACAAGTCTCGGCCAACGTCCTGACTTTC. Encoded protein: CAWSVQVSANVLTF.

Only a few counts were recorded for this clone. The V gene is TRBV27, the J gene TRBJ1-4, with 9 bases fitting TRBD1. This CDR3 is built from 15 residues. Germline V gives CDR1 MNHEY, CDR2 SMNVEV (reference sequence). J gave up 7 bases and V 5 bases, and 8 bases lay outside the gene matches. The CDR3 nucleotides read TGTGCCAGCAGTCCCCGAGGGACAGGGACTGAAAAACTGTTTTTT. Protein sequence: CASSPRGTGTEKLFF.

The V call is TRBV6-1, the J call TRBJ1-1, with D tentatively TRBD1 (5 bases). The CDR3 covers 13 residues. Trimming left V 6 bases short and J 1 base short, with 9 bases between. Germline CDR1 reads MNHNS; CDR2 reads SASEGT. The CDR3 reads CASRGLGNTEAFF. CDR3 nucleotides: TGTGCCAGCAGGGGGCTGGGGAACACTGAAGCTTTCTTT.

The gene calls are TRBV10-3 and TRBJ2-7; weak D call: TRBD1 (6 bases). Germline V gives CDR1 ENHRY, CDR2 SYGVKD. The CDR3 consists of 15 residues. Trimming pared 1 base from V and 3 bases from J, leaving 13 bases between. The CDR3 here is CAISEFEEQGYEQYF. The DNA of the CDR3 is TGTGCCATCAGTGAGTTTGAGGAACAGGGCTACGAGCAGTACTTC.

V usage is TRBV7-9 and J usage is TRBJ1-5, with D hard to call. Germline V gene sequence: CDR1 SEHNR, CDR2 FQNEAQ (reference sequence). The germline V and J ends were trimmed by 5 bases and 7 bases, with 9 bases remaining between them. The CDR3 has 12 residues. The CDR3 loop is CASSPTGQPQHF. The CDR3 DNA is TGTGCCAGCAGCCCGACGGGGCAGCCCCAGCATTTT.